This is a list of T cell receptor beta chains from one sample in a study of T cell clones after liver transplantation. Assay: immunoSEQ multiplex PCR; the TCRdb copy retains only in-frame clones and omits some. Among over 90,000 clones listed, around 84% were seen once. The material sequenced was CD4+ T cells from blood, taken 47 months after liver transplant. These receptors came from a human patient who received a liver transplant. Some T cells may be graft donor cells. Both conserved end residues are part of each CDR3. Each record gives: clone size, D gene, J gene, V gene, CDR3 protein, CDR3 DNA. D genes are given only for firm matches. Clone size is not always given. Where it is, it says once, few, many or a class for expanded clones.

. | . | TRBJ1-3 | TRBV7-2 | CASRRSEAGNTIYF | TGTGCCAGCCGACGGTCGGAAGCAGGAAACACCATATATTTT
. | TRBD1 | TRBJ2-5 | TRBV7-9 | CASSFWTGTTETQYF | TGTGCCAGCAGTTTCTGGACAGGGACCACGGAGACCCAGTACTTC
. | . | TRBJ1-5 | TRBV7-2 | CASAIRVYQPQHF | TGTGCCAGCGCAATTAGAGTATATCAGCCCCAGCATTTT
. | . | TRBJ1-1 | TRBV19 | CASSIKGIPGTEAFF | TGTGCCAGTAGTATAAAAGGCATCCCGGGCACTGAAGCTTTCTTT
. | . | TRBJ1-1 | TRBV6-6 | CASKESSEAFF | TGTGCCAGCAAAGAGTCCAGTGAAGCTTTCTTT
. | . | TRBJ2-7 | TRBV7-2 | CASSSFDEQYF | TGTGCCAGCAGCTCTTTTGACGAGCAGTACTTC
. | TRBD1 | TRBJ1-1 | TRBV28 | CASRHRPPTGDTEAFF | TGTGCCAGCAGGCATCGACCCCCGACAGGGGACACTGAAGCTTTCTTT
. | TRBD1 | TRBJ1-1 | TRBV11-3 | CASSPQGRTEAFF | TGTGCCAGCAGCCCACAGGGGCGCACTGAAGCTTTCTTT
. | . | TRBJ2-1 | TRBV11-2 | CASSLGVTAPTYNEQFF | TGTGCCAGCAGCTTAGGGGTGACGGCTCCGACCTACAATGAGCAGTTCTTC
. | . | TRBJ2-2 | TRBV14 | CASSQFQLLTNTGELFF | TGTGCCAGCAGCCAATTCCAGTTACTAACGAACACCGGGGAGCTGTTTTTT
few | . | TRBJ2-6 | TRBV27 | CASRGRRGPSGANVLTF | TGTGCCAGCAGGGGGCGCAGAGGGCCTTCTGGGGCCAACGTCCTGACTTTC
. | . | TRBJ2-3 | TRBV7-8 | CASSPRGSEDTQYF | TGTGCCAGCAGCCCCCGGGGGAGCGAAGATACGCAGTATTTT
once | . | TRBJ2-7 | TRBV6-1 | CASSSTGNSYEQYF | TGTGCCAGCAGCTCGACAGGAAACTCCTACGAGCAGTACTTC
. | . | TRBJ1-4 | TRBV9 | CASSVGALSTTNEKLFF | TGTGCCAGCAGCGTAGGGGCTTTGTCCACAACTAATGAAAAACTGTTTTTT
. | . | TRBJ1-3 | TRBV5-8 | CASSLDGGSGNTIYF | TGTGCCAGCAGCTTGGATGGGGGCAGTGGAAACACCATATATTTT
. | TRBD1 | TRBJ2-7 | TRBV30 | CASGQDAYGQYF | TGTGCCTCCGGACAGGACGCCTACGGGCAGTACTTC
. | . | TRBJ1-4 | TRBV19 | CASRVGDANEKLFF | TGTGCCAGTAGAGTAGGGGACGCTAATGAAAAACTGTTTTTT
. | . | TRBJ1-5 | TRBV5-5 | CASRPFGDRNQPQHF | TGTGCCAGCAGACCCTTCGGGGACCGCAATCAGCCCCAGCATTTT
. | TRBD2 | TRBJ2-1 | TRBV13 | CASSLGPGTSGGNEQFF | TGTGCCAGCAGCTTAGGGCCCGGGACTAGCGGGGGCAATGAGCAGTTCTTC
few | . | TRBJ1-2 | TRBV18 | CASSPGAGNGYTF | TGTGCCAGCTCACCGGGGGCAGGGAACGGCTACACCTTC
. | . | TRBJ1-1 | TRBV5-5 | CASSNRAMNTEAFF | TGTGCCAGCAGCAACAGGGCAATGAACACTGAAGCTTTCTTT
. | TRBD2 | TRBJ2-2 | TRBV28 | CASTYSGFHTGELFF | TGTGCCAGCACTTATAGCGGGTTTCACACCGGGGAGCTGTTTTTT
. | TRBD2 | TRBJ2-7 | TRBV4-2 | CASSQESGTRAEQYF | TGTGCCAGCAGCCAAGAGTCCGGGACTAGGGCCGAGCAGTACTTC
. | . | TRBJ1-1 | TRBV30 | CAWSRSRNGPRRAEAFF | TGTGCCTGGAGTCGTTCCAGGAACGGACCGAGGCGGGCTGAAGCTTTCTTT
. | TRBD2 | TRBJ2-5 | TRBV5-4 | CASSQRLAGGQETQYF | TGTGCCAGCAGCCAACGGCTAGCGGGGGGGCAAGAGACCCAGTACTTC
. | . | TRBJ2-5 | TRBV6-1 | CASSLDSSLETQYF | TGTGCCAGCAGCCTAGACAGTTCTTTAGAGACCCAGTACTTC